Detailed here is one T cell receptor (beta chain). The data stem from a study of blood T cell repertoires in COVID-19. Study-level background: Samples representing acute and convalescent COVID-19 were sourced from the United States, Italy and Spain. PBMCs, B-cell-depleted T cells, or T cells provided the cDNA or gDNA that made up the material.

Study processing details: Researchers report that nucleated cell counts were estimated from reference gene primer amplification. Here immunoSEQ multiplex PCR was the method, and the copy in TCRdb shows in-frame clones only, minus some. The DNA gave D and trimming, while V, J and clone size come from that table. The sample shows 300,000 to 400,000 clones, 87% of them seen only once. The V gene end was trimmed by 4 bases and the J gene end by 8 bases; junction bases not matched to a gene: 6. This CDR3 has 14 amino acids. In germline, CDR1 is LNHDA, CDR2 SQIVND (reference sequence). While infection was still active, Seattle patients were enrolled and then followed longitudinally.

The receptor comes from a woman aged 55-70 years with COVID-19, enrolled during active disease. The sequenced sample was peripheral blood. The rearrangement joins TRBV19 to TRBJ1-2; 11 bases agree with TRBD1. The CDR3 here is CASSTGQGASGYTF. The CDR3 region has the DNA TGTGCCAGTAGTACCGGACAGGGGGCGAGCGGCTACACCTTC.